This T cell receptor beta chain was identified in a study of identifying expanded T cells in peripheral blood. Collection occurred without any documented infections or immune events in donors. Of note for this clone: Antigen unknown.

Notes on the study in general: Over two and four weeks, about 15 and 19 clones changed, versus around 1.3 between replicates.

The length of the CDR3 is 14 residues. V was shortened by 7 bases and J by 7 bases, with 19 bases between the two germline ends. The germline CDR1 and CDR2 sequences are MNHNY and SVGAGI (reference sequence). Only in-frame clones appear in the TCRdb table, and some are missing; sequencing was by immunoSEQ multiplex PCR. The sample consists of approximately 59,000 clones, approximately 90% of them appearing once. The source is a person aged 18 to 70 in good health. Input material: blood. V usage is TRBV6-6 and J usage is TRBJ1-2; D unclear. CDR3: CASTPGSGPGGYTF. CDR3 bases: TGTGCCAGCACCCCAGGTTCGGGTCCGGGTGGCTACACCTTC.